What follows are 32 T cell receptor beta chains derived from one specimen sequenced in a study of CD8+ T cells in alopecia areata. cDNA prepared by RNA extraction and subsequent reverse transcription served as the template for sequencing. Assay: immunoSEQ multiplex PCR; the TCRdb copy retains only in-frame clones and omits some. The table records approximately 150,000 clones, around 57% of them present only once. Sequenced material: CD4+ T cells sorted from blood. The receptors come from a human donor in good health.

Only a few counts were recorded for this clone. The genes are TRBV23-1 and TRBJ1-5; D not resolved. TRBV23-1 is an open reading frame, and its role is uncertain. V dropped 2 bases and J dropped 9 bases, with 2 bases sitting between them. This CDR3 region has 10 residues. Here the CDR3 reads CASSQRPQHF. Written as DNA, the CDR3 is TGCGCCAGCAGTCAACGGCCCCAGCATTTT.

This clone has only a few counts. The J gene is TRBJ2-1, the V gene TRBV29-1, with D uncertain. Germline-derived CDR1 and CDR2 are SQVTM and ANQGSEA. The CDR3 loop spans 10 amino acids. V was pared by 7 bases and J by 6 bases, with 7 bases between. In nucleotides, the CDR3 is TGCAGCGCTAGGGTCAATGAGCAGTTCTTC. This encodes CSARVNEQFF.

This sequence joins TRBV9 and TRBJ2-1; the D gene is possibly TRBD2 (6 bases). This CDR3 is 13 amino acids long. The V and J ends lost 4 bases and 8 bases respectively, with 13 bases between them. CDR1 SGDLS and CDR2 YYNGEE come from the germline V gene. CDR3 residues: CASSKTSSHEQFF. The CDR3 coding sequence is TGTGCCAGCAGCAAGACTAGTTCCCATGAGCAGTTCTTC. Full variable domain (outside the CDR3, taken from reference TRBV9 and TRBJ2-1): DSGVTQTPKHLITATGQRVTLRCSPRSGDLSVYWYQQSLDQGLQFLIQYYNGEERAKGNILERFSAQQFPDLHSELNLSSLELGDSALYFCASSKTSSHEQFFGPGTRLTVL.

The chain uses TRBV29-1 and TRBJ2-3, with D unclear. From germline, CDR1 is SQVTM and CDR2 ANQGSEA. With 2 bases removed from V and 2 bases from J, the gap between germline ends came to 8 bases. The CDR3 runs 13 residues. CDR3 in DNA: TGCAGCGTTGAACTGCGGTTCACAGATACGCAGTATTTT. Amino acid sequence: CSVELRFTDTQYF.

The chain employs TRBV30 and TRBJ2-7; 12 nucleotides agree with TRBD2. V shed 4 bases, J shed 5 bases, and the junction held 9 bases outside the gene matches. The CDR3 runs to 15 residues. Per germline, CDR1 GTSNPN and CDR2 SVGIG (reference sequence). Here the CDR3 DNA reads TGTGCCTGGATCCTCCGGACTAGCGGGATGAACGAGCAGTACTTC. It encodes CAWILRTSGMNEQYF.

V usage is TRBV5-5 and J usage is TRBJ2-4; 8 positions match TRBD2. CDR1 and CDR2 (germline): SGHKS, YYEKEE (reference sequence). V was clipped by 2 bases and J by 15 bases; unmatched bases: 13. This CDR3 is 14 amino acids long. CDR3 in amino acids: CASSFPAGDSLGYF. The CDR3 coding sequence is TGTGCCAGCAGCTTCCCAGCGGGAGACTCGCTTGGGTACTTC.

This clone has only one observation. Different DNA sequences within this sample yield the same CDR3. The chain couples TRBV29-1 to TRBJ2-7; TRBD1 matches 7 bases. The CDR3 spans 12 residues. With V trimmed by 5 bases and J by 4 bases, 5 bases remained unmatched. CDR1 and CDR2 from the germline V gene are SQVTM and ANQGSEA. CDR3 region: CSVRQGVYEQYF. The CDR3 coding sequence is TGCAGCGTTAGACAGGGCGTTTACGAGCAGTACTTC.

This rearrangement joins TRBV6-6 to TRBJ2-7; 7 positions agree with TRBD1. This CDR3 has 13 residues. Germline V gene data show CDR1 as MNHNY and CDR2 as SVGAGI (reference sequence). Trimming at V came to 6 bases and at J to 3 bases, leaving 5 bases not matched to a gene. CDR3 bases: TGTGCCAGCAGACGACAGGGCCTCTACGAGCAGTACTTC. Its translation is CASRRQGLYEQYF.

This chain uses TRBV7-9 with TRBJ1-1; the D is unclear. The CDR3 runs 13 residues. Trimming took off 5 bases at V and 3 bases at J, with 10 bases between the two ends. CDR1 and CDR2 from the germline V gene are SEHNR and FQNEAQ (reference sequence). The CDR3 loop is CASSPRTYTEAFF. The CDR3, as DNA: TGTGCCAGCAGCCCCCGGACTTACACTGAAGCTTTCTTT.

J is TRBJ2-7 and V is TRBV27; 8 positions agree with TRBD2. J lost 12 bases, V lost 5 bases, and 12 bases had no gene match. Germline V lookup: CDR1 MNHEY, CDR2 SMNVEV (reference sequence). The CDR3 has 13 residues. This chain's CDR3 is CASSPTPSGSWYF. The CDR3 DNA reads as TGTGCCAGCAGTCCGACCCCAAGCGGGAGTTGGTACTTC.

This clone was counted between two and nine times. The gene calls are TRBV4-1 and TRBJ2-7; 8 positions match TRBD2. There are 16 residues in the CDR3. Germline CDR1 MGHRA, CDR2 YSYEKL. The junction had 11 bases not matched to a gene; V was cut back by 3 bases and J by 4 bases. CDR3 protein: CASSQPTSARGYEQYF. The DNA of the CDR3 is TGCGCCAGCAGCCAGCCGACTAGCGCGAGGGGGTACGAGCAGTACTTC.

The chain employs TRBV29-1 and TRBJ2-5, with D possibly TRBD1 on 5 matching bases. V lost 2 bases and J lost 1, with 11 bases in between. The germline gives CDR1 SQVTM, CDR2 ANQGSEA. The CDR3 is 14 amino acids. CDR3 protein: CSVETQGGQETQYF. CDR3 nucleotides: TGCAGCGTTGAAACCCAGGGCGGCCAAGAGACCCAGTACTTC.

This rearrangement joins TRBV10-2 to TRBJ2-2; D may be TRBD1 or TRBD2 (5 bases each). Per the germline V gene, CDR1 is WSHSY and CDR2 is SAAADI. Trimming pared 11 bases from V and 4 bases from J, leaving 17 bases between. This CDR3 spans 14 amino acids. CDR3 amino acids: CASGAGRGTGELFF. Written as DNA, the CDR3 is TGCGCCTCCGGGGCGGGCCGTGGCACCGGGGAGCTGTTTTTT.

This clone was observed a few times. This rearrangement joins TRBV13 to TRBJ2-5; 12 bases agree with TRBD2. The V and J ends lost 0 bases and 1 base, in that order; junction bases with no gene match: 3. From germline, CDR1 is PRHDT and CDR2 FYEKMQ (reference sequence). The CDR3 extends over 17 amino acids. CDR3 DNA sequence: TGTGCCAGCAGCTTAGGACTAGCGGGAGGTAGCCAAGAGACCCAGTACTTC. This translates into CASSLGLAGGSQETQYF.

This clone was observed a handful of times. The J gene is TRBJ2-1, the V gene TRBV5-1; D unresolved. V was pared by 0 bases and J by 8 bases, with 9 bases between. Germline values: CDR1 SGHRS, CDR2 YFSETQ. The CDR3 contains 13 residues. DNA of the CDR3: TGCGCCAGCAGCTTGGCCACGGTGGATGAGCAGTTCTTC. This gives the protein CASSLATVDEQFF.

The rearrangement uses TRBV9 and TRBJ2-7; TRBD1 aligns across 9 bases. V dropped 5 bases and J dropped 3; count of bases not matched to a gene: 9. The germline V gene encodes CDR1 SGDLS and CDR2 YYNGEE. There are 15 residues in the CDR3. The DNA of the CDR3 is TGTGCCAGCAGTCGTTCCGGGACAGGGTTCTACGAGCAGTACTTC. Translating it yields CASSRSGTGFYEQYF.

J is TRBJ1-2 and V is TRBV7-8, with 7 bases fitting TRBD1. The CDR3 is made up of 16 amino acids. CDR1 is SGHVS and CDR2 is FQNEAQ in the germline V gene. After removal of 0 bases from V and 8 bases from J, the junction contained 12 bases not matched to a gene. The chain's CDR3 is CASSLATGRSVRGYTF. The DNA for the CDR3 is TGTGCCAGCAGCTTAGCGACAGGGAGGTCGGTGCGAGGCTACACCTTC.

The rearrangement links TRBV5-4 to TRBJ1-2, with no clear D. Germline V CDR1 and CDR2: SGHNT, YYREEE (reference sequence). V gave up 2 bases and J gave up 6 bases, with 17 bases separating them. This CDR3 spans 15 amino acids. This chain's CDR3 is CASSFLRSVEDGYTF. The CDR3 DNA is TGTGCCAGCAGCTTTCTCCGCAGCGTGGAGGATGGCTACACCTTC.

CDR3 in DNA: TGCAGCGTTGAGCCACAGGGTTTAAACATTCAGTACTTC. It codes for CSVEPQGLNIQYF. This rearrangement joins TRBV29-1 to TRBJ2-4; D is possibly TRBD1 (6 bases). The ends were cut back, 3 bases at V and 6 bases at J, with 12 bases in the middle. The length of the CDR3 is 13 residues. Looked up from germline, CDR1 is SQVTM and CDR2 is ANQGSEA.

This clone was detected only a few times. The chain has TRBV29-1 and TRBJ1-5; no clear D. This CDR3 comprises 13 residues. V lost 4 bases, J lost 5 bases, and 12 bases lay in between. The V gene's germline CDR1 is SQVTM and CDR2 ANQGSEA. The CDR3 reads CSVAKGRDQPQHF. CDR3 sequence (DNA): TGCAGCGTTGCTAAAGGAAGGGATCAGCCCCAGCATTTT.

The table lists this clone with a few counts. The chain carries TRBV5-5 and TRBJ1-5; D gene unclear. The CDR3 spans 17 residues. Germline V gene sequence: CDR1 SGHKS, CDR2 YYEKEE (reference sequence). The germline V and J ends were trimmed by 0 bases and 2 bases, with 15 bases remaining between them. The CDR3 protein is CASSLAFRTAGNQPQHF. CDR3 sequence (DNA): TGTGCCAGCAGCTTGGCCTTCAGGACGGCGGGCAATCAGCCCCAGCATTTT.

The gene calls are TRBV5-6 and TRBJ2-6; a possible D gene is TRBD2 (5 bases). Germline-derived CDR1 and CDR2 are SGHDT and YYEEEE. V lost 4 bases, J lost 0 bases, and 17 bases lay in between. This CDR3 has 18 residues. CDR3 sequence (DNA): TGTGCCAGCAGCCCTAGCCTCCGCCAGGTCTCTGGGGCCAACGTCCTGACTTTC. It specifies CASSPSLRQVSGANVLTF.

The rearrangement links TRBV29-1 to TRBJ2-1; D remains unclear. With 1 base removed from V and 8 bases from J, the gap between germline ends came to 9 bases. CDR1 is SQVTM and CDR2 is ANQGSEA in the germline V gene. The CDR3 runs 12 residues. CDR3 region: CSVEVMGHEQFF. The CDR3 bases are TGCAGCGTTGAAGTGATGGGCCATGAGCAGTTCTTC.

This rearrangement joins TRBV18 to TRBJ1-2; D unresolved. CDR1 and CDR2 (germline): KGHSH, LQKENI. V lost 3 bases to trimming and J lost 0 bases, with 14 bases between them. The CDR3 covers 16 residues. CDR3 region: CASSPIAAPANYGYTF. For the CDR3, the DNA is TGTGCCAGCTCACCTATCGCAGCGCCGGCTAACTATGGCTACACCTTC.

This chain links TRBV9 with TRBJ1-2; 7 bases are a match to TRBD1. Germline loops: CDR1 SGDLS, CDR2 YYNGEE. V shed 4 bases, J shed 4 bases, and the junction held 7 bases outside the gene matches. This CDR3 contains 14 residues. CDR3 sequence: CASSQGQRLYGYTF. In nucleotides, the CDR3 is TGTGCCAGCAGCCAGGGACAGCGGCTCTATGGCTACACCTTC.

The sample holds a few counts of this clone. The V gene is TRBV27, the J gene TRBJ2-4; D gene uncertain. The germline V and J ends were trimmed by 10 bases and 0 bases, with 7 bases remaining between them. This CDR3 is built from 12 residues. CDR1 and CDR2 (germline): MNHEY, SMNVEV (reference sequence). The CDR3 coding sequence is TGTGCCACCCTTCTAGCCAAAAACATTCAGTACTTC. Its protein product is CATLLAKNIQYF.

The CDR3 bases are TGTGCCACCAGCAGAGATAGGGTTTCGTCCCCCCCTGAAGCTTTCTTT. Its protein is CATSRDRVSSPPEAFF. The chain joins TRBV15 to TRBJ1-1, with unresolved D. The CDR3 is 16 amino acids. The ends were cut back, 0 bases at V and 6 bases at J, with 17 bases in the middle. Per the germline V gene, CDR1 is LNHNV and CDR2 is YYDKDF (reference sequence).

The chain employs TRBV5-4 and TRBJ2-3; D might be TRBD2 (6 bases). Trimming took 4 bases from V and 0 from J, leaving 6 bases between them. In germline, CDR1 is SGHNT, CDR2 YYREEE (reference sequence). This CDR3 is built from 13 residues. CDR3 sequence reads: CASSGTSTDTQYF. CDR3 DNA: TGTGCCAGCAGCGGGACTAGCACAGATACGCAGTATTTT. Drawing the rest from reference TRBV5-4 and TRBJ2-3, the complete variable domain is ETGVTQSPTHLIKTRGQQVTLRCSSQSGHNTVSWYQQALGQGPQFIFQYYREEENGRGNFPPRFSGLQFPNYSSELNVNALELDDSALYLCASSGTSTDTQYFGPGTRLTVL.

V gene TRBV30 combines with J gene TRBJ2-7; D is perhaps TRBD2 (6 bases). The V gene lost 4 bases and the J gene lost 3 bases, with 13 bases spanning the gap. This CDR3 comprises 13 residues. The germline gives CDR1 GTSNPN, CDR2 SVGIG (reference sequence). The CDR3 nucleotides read TGTGCCTGGAACGGCGGAGGGAACTACGAGCAGTACTTC. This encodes CAWNGGGNYEQYF.

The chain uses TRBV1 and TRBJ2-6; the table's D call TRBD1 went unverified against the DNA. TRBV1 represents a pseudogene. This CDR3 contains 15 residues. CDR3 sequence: CTSSHHRVGANVLTF. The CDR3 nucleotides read TGCACCAGCAGCCACCACAGGGTTGGGGCCAACGTCCTGACTTTC.

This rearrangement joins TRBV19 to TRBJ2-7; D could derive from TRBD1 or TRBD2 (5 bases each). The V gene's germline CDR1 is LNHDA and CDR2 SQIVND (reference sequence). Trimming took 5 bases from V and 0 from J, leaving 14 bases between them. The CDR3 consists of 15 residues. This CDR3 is CASSSPGTVSYEQYF. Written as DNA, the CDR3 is TGTGCCAGTAGTTCGCCCGGGACGGTCTCCTACGAGCAGTACTTC.

CDR3 coding DNA: TGTGCCAGAACCCCTTCGCGGGTGCTGCTCTATGGCTACACCTTC. This translates into CARTPSRVLLYGYTF. The V gene is TRBV27, the J gene TRBJ1-2; D not certain. Germline V CDR1 and CDR2: MNHEY, SMNVEV (reference sequence). V was pared by 9 bases and J by 4 bases, with 21 bases between. The CDR3 runs 15 residues.